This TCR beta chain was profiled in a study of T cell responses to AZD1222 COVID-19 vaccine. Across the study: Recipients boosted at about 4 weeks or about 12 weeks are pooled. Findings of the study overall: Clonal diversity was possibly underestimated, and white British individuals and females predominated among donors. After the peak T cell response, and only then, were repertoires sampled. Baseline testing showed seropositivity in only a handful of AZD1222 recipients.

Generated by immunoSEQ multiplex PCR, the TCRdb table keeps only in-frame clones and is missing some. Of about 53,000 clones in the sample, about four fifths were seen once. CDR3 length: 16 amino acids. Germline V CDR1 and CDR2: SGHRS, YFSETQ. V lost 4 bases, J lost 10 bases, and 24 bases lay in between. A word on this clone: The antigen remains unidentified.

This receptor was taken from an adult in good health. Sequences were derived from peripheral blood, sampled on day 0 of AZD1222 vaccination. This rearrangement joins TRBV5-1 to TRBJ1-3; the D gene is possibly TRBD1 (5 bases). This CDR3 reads CASSPGVAGSSGTIYF. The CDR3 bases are TGCGCCAGCAGCCCGGGGGTGGCTGGGTCGTCAGGGACCATATATTTT.